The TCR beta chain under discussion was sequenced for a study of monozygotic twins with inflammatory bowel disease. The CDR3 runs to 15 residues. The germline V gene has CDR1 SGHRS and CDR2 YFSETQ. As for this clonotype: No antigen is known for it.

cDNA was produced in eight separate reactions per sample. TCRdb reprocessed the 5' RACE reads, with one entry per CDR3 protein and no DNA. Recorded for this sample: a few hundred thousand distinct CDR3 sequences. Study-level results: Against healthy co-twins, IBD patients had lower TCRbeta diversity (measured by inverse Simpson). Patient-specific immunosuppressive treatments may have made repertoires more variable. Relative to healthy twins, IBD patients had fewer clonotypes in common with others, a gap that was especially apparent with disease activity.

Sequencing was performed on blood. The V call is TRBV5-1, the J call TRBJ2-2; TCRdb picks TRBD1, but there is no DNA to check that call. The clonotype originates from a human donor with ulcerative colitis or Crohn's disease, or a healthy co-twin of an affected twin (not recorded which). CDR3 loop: CASSLAVPGTGELFF.